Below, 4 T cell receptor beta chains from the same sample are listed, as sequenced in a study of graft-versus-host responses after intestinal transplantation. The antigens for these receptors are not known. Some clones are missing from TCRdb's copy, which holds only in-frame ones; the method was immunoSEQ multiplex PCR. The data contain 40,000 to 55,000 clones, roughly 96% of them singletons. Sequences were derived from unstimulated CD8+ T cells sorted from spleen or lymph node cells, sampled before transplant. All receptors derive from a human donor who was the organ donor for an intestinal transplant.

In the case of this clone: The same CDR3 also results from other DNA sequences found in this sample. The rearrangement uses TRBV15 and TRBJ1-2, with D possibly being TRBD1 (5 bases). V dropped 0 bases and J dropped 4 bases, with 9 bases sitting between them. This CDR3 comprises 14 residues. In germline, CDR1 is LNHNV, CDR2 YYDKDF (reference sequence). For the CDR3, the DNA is TGTGCCACCAGCAGAGATAGAACAGGCTATGGCTACACCTTC. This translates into CATSRDRTGYGYTF.

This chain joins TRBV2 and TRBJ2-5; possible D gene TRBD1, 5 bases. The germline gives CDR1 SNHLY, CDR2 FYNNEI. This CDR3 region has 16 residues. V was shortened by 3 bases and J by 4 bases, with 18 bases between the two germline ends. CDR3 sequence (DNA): TGTGCCAGCAGTGAGTGGGGCCAATTGGTGGGAGAGACCCAGTACTTC. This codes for CASSEWGQLVGETQYF.

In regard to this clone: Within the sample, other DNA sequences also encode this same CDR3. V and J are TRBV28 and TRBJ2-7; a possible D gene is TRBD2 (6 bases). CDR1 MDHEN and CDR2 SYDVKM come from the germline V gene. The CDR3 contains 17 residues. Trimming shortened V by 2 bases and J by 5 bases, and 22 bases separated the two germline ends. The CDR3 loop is CASSLRRVSPPGDEQYF. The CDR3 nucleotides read TGTGCCAGCAGTTTAAGGAGGGTCAGCCCTCCGGGCGACGAGCAGTACTTC.

CDR3 sequence: CASSLFGPQGANGELFF. CDR3 DNA: TGTGCCAGCAGCTTATTTGGCCCCCAGGGGGCTAACGGGGAGCTGTTTTTT. The chain employs TRBV7-6 and TRBJ2-2; TRBD1 matches at 8 bases. The CDR3 is 17 residues long. Losses at the gene ends were 2 bases for V and 7 bases for J; bases not matched to a gene: 12. The germline V gene has CDR1 SGHVS and CDR2 FNYEAQ.